This T cell receptor beta chain was documented in a study of graft-versus-host responses after intestinal transplantation. Study background: Every recipient had anti-thymocyte globulin induction and 2 to 4 years of tacrolimus plus steroids. Study findings and constraints: Recipient marrow held GvH clones, some first seen in ileum or blood.

This clone was seen more than once but under ten times. Antigen: not known. This CDR3 comprises 16 residues. V was cut by 6 bases and J by 0 bases, with 15 bases left in between. Germline lookup yields CDR1 MNHEY and CDR2 SMNVEV (reference sequence). TCRdb keeps only in-frame clones here, not all; method: immunoSEQ multiplex PCR. Of some 80,000 clones in the sample, around 93% are singletons; the top ten hold 6% to 9%. This sample comprised unstimulated CD8+ T cells sorted from spleen or lymph node cells, obtained before transplant. The chain employs TRBV27 and TRBJ1-5, with a possible D match to TRBD1 (6 bases). This clonotype was sampled from a human donor who was the organ donor for an intestinal transplant. The CDR3: CASSLSGGASNQPQHF. As DNA, the CDR3 is TGTGCCAGCAGCCTGAGCGGGGGGGCTAGCAATCAGCCCCAGCATTTT.